The 16 T cell receptor beta chains below all came from one sample that was sequenced in a study of blood T cell repertoires in COVID-19. Assay: immunoSEQ multiplex PCR; the TCRdb copy retains only in-frame clones and omits some. The sample contains approximately 46,000 clones, approximately 81% of which appear only once. The sample consisted of peripheral blood. The origin of the receptors is a woman in her 70s in a cohort sampled during active COVID-19.

The chain combines TRBV7-9 with TRBJ2-6; 10 bases fit TRBD1. The CDR3 extends over 18 amino acids. Trimming removed 5 bases from V and 0 bases from J; junction bases left unmatched: 7. The germline V gene encodes CDR1 SEHNR and CDR2 FQNEAQ (reference sequence). The CDR3 protein is CASSLGQGLPSGANVLTF. CDR3 DNA: TGTGCCAGCAGCCTGGGACAGGGGCTGCCCTCTGGGGCCAACGTCCTGACTTTC.

This chain uses TRBV2 with TRBJ1-4; D is unresolved. Trimming took off 2 bases at V and 5 bases at J, with 18 bases between the two ends. Germline V CDR1 and CDR2: SNHLY, FYNNEI. The length of the CDR3 is 17 residues. CDR3 bases: TGTGCCAGCAGTGAATTTACCTGGAGGGATAGGAATGAAAAACTGTTTTTT. This translates into CASSEFTWRDRNEKLFF. Drawing the rest from reference TRBV2 and TRBJ1-4, the complete variable domain is EPEVTQTPSHQVTQMGQEVILRCVPISNHLYFYWYRQILGQKVEFLVSFYNNEISEKSEIFDDQFSVERPDGSNFTLKIRSTKLEDSAMYFCASSEFTWRDRNEKLFFGSGTQLSVL.

The J gene is TRBJ2-1, the V gene TRBV7-2; 12 nucleotides line up with TRBD2. V lost 5 bases to trimming and J lost 3 bases; unmatched junction nucleotides: 5. The CDR3 runs 16 residues. Germline CDR1 and CDR2: SGHTA and FQGNSA. The CDR3 spells CASSTRTSGDYNEQFF. The CDR3, as DNA: TGTGCCAGCAGCACCCGGACTAGCGGGGACTACAATGAGCAGTTCTTC.

The V and J genes are TRBV5-1 and TRBJ1-2, with 8 positions matching TRBD1. The CDR3 covers 14 residues. Losses at the gene ends were 4 bases for V and 3 bases for J; bases not matched to a gene: 5. The germline CDR1 and CDR2 sequences are SGHRS and YFSETQ. The CDR3 loop is CASSIGQGHYGYTF. The CDR3 nucleotides read TGCGCCAGCAGCATTGGACAGGGACACTATGGCTACACCTTC.

The chain recombines TRBV6-5 with TRBJ2-4; 9 bases match TRBD1. Germline CDR1 and CDR2: MNHEY and SVGAGI. This CDR3 is built from 15 residues. J lost 5 bases, V lost 2 bases, and 4 bases had no gene match. The CDR3 DNA reads TGTGCCAGCAGTTACCTGGGACAGGGACAAAACATTCAGTACTTC. Translating gives CASSYLGQGQNIQYF.

This clone occurred a few times. The V and J genes are TRBV6-6 and TRBJ1-2, with 8 bases aligning to TRBD1. This CDR3 comprises 15 residues. CDR1 is MNHNY, CDR2 SVGAGI, per germline (reference sequence). Germline trimming cut 4 bases from V and 2 bases from J; bases unmatched to any gene: 6. CDR3 residues: CASSSPTGANYGYTF. The CDR3 nucleotides read TGTGCCAGCAGTTCTCCGACAGGGGCGAACTATGGCTACACCTTC.

V gene TRBV3-1 (or the pseudogene TRBV3-2) combines with J gene TRBJ2-7; 8 bases align to TRBD1. Germline CDR1 is LGHDT and CDR2 is YNNKEL (reference sequence). The CDR3 has 16 amino acids. V was pared by 4 bases and J by 0 bases, with 8 bases of the junction left unmatched. The CDR3 reads CASSPGTGHRSYEQYF. The CDR3 nucleotides read TGTGCCAGCAGCCCAGGGACAGGTCACCGCTCCTACGAGCAGTACTTC.

CDR3 sequence: CASSQDPASWTGGRGYTF. CDR3 nucleotide sequence: TGTGCCAGCAGCCAAGATCCCGCATCTTGGACAGGGGGCCGGGGCTACACCTTC. The rearrangement joins TRBV4-2 to TRBJ1-2; the match to TRBD1 covers 11 bases. The length of the CDR3 is 18 residues. Trimming at V came to 0 bases and at J to 8 bases, leaving 14 bases not matched to a gene. CDR1 LGHNA and CDR2 YNFKEQ come from the germline V gene.

This chain uses TRBV28 with TRBJ2-2, with 7 bases lining up with TRBD2. J was trimmed by 3 bases and V by 6 bases; bases with no gene match: 4. CDR1 is MDHEN, CDR2 SYDVKM, per germline. CDR3 size: 14 residues. CDR3 DNA sequence: TGTGCCAGCAGGGGCGGGGGTCACACCGGGGAGCTGTTTTTT. This codes for CASRGGGHTGELFF.

The chain combines TRBV6-5 with TRBJ1-1; D unclear. CDR3 length: 12 amino acids. CDR1 is MNHEY, CDR2 SVGAGI, per germline. Trimming removed 6 bases at V and 5 bases at J, with 10 bases between. This CDR3 is CASSTGVTEAFF. The DNA for the CDR3 is TGTGCCAGCAGCACCGGGGTGACTGAAGCTTTCTTT.

The CDR3 DNA is TGTGCCAGCAGTTTACGAGGGACAGGGCTAGATGAGCAGTTCTTC. This codes for CASSLRGTGLDEQFF. This rearrangement joins TRBV28 to TRBJ2-1, with TRBD1 identical over 9 bases. Per germline, CDR1 MDHEN and CDR2 SYDVKM. V shed 2 bases, J shed 8 bases, and the junction held 7 bases outside the gene matches. The CDR3 is 15 residues long.

The J gene is TRBJ2-7, the V gene TRBV25-1; TRBD1 matches 10 bases. The CDR3 covers 13 residues. J lost 1 base, V lost 9 bases, and 3 bases had no gene match. Germline CDR1 MGHDK, CDR2 SYGVNS. The CDR3 nucleotides are TGTGCCAGGCCGGGACAGGGGTCCTACGAGCAGTACTTC. This gives the protein CARPGQGSYEQYF.

The CDR3 region has the DNA TGTGCCAGCCGGACAGGGGGAAGCTCCTACGAGCAGTACTTC. Translating it yields CASRTGGSSYEQYF. The gene calls are TRBV19 and TRBJ2-7; 10 positions match TRBD1. With V trimmed by 9 bases and J by 0 bases, 5 bases remained unmatched. CDR1 is LNHDA and CDR2 is SQIVND in the germline V gene (reference sequence). The CDR3 contains 14 residues.

V gene TRBV7-2 combines with J gene TRBJ1-2, with a tentative D call TRBD1 (5 bases). The V gene lost 5 bases and the J gene lost 7 bases, with 26 bases spanning the gap. Germline V gives CDR1 SGHTA, CDR2 FQGNSA. The CDR3 runs to 17 residues. CDR3: CASSRLSGTAGGGGYTF. The DNA for the CDR3 is TGTGCCAGCAGCCGTCTTTCAGGGACTGCGGGCGGAGGTGGCTACACCTTC.

This chain links TRBV18 with TRBJ1-2, with 7 bases matching TRBD1. The CDR3 extends over 15 amino acids. V lost 2 bases and J lost 0; bases outside the gene matches: 3. Per the germline V gene, CDR1 is KGHSH and CDR2 is LQKENI. The CDR3 loop reads CASSPGTAPNYGYTF. DNA for the CDR3: TGTGCCAGCTCACCAGGGACAGCCCCTAACTATGGCTACACCTTC. Drawing the rest from reference TRBV18 and TRBJ1-2, the complete variable domain is NAGVMQNPRHLVRRRGQEARLRCSPMKGHSHVYWYRQLPEEGLKFMVYLQKENIIDESGMPKERFSAEFPKEGPSILRIQQVVRGDSAAYFCASSPGTAPNYGYTFGSGTRLTVV.

V is TRBV5-1 and J is TRBJ2-5, with D perhaps TRBD1 (5 bases). This CDR3 is built from 15 residues. From germline, CDR1 is SGHRS and CDR2 YFSETQ. V shed 0 bases and J shed 1 base, with 10 bases lying between them. In nucleotides, the CDR3 is TGCGCCAGCAGCTTGGACCAGGGCAGCCAAGAGACCCAGTACTTC. Translating gives CASSLDQGSQETQYF.